Below, 10 T cell receptor beta chains from the same sample are listed, as sequenced in a study of T cell responses to AZD1222 COVID-19 vaccine. The data were produced by immunoSEQ multiplex PCR, yet TCRdb's version contains in-frame clones alone and is incomplete. Of 100,000 to 150,000 clones listed, about 88% are singletons. Sequenced here: peripheral blood, sampled 28 days after the second AZD1222 dose. The receptors stem from an adult who received the AZD1222 COVID-19 vaccine.

The chain recombines TRBV6-4 with TRBJ2-5, with D maybe TRBD2 (7 bases). From germline, CDR1 is MRHNA and CDR2 SNTAGT. This CDR3 is built from 15 residues. V lost 3 bases and J 5 bases, leaving 16 bases between the germline ends. CDR3 sequence (DNA): TGTGCCAGCAGTGAATCGTACGGCGGGGGCGAGACCCAGTACTTC. Translated: CASSESYGGGETQYF.

This chain joins TRBV6-1 and TRBJ1-2; D is unresolved. The V gene lost 3 bases and the J gene lost 4 bases, with 6 bases spanning the gap. Germline V gives CDR1 MNHNS, CDR2 SASEGT. The CDR3 extends over 12 amino acids. The CDR3 loop reads CASSDVLYGYTF. CDR3 nucleotide sequence: TGTGCCAGCAGTGATGTCCTCTATGGCTACACCTTC.

This rearrangement joins TRBV6-1 to TRBJ2-7, with D perhaps matching TRBD2 (6 bases). Looked up from germline, CDR1 is MNHNS and CDR2 is SASEGT. The CDR3 spans 14 residues. The V end was cut by 3 bases, the J end by 1 base, with 10 bases between. The DNA of the CDR3 is TGTGCCAGCAGTGATCTGCGGGAATCCTACGAGCAGTACTTC. As protein: CASSDLRESYEQYF.

J is TRBJ1-2 and V is TRBV28; D is unresolved. The V end was cut by 3 bases, the J end by 7 bases, with 6 bases between. This CDR3 region has 11 residues. CDR1 is MDHEN and CDR2 is SYDVKM in the germline V gene. The CDR3 protein is CASSLGGGYTF. DNA of the CDR3: TGTGCCAGCAGTTTGGGAGGTGGCTACACCTTC.

This chain uses TRBV6-5 with TRBJ1-4; 7 nucleotides match TRBD1. The CDR3 is made up of 15 amino acids. Germline loops: CDR1 MNHEY, CDR2 SVGAGI. V shed 0 bases and J 8 bases; nucleotides not matched to a gene: 6. In nucleotides, the CDR3 is TGTGCCAGCAGTTACTCGTCCAGGGGGAGGGAAAAACTGTTTTTT. It encodes CASSYSSRGREKLFF.

The V call is TRBV29-1, the J call TRBJ1-1; TRBD1 matches at 8 bases. Germline values: CDR1 SQVTM, CDR2 ANQGSEA. The junction had 5 bases not matched to a gene; V was cut back by 6 bases and J by 2 bases. The CDR3 length is 13 residues. This CDR3 reads CSVDTGGNTEAFF. As DNA, the CDR3 is TGCAGCGTCGATACAGGGGGAAACACTGAAGCTTTCTTT.

Concerning this clone itself: Additional DNA sequences in this sample encode the identical CDR3. V is TRBV28 and J is TRBJ1-4; D is uncertain. The germline CDR1 and CDR2 sequences are MDHEN and SYDVKM. The CDR3 loop spans 12 amino acids. Trimming pared 2 bases from V and 8 bases from J, leaving 6 bases between. CDR3 in DNA: TGTGCCAGCAGTTTAGTCAGGGAAAAACTGTTTTTT. Translated, it gives CASSLVREKLFF.

V gene TRBV9 combines with J gene TRBJ1-6, with D unclear. V shed 0 bases and J shed 10 bases, with 8 bases lying between them. CDR1 and CDR2 (germline): SGDLS, YYNGEE. CDR3 size: 13 residues. CDR3 sequence: CASSVDIGSPLHF. CDR3 in DNA: TGTGCCAGCAGCGTAGATATAGGGTCACCCCTCCACTTT.

The V and J genes are TRBV2 and TRBJ1-1, with D unclear. Germline CDR1 reads SNHLY; CDR2 reads FYNNEI. V lost 5 bases, J lost 0 bases, and 7 bases lay in between. This CDR3 spans 13 amino acids. For the CDR3, the DNA is TGTGCCAGCAGTTACACCTTGAACACTGAAGCTTTCTTT. The encoded protein is CASSYTLNTEAFF.

The chain couples TRBV5-1 to TRBJ1-1; 8 bases fit TRBD1. The CDR3 contains 13 residues. V shed 1 base and J 11 bases; nucleotides not matched to a gene: 7. In germline, CDR1 is SGHRS, CDR2 YFSETQ. CDR3 region: CASSLPGGAAAFF. In DNA, the CDR3 is TGCGCCAGCAGCTTGCCAGGGGGCGCGGCCGCTTTCTTT.